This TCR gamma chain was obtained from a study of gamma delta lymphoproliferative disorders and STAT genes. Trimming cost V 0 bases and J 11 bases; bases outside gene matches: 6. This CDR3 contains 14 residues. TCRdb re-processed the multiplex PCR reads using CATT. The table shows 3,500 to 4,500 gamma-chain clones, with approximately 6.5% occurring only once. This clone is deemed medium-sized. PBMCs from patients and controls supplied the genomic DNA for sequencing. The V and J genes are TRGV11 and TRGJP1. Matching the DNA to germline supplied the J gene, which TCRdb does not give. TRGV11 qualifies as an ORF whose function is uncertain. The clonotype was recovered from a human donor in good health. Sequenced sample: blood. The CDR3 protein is CACWIRHVRWFKIF. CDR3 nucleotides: TGTGCCTGCTGGATTAGGCACGTGCGATGGTTCAAGATATTT.